Listed below are T cell receptor beta chains from one sample, sequenced in a study of T cells in localized non-small cell lung cancer. Some clones are missing from TCRdb's copy, which holds only in-frame ones; the method was immunoSEQ multiplex PCR. Among some 37,000 clones listed, around 90% were seen once. The sequencing here drew on peripheral blood, taken before any cancer treatment. The receptors derive from a woman aged 35-75 years with stage I lung adenocarcinoma. Both conserved end residues are trimmed from each CDR3.

cdr3_aa	v_call
SVARGGGVSGNQPQH	TRBV29-1
AWIVFRGGYEQY	TRBV30
ASSRDRGRLGYGYT	TRBV28
ASSQDGRGRSPLH	TRBV14
ASSFSSGSDTGELF	TRBV5-1
ASSSGWGASGANVLT	TRBV7-9
ASSLEGVWSYEQY	TRBV5-1
AIAFGGASETQY	TRBV10-3
ASSPRSHSVSGANVLT	TRBV18
ASSYASTYEQY	TRBV6-5
ASSAASVAGGGLQETQY	TRBV5-1
ASSYEGDPGYEQY	TRBV6-5
ASSSWGAAGSSNQPQH	TRBV28
ATESRYSYEQY	TRBV28
ASSLTASSYNEQF	TRBV27
ASSTQGNTEAF	TRBV11-2
ASSPDRGVSLGEQY	TRBV18
ASSLAGLTNEKLF	TRBV7-9
ASSKAPLKDQPQH	TRBV21-1
ASSPGTRRVEQY	TRBV18
ASSEGQTGETQY	TRBV2